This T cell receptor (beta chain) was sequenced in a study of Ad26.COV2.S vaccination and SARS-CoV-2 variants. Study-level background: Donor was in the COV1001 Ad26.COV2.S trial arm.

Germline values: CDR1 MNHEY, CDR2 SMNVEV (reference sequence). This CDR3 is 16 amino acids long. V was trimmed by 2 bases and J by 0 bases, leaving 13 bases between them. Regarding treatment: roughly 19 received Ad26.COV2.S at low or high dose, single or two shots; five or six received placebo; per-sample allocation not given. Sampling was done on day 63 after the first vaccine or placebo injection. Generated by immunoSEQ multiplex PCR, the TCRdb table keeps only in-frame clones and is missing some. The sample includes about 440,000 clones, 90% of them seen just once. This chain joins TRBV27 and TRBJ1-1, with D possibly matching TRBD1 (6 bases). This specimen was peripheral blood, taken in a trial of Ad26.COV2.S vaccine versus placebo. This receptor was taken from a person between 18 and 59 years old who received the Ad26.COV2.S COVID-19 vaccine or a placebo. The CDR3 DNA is TGTGCCAGCAGTTTAGTCTGGGACACCTTGAACACTGAAGCTTTCTTT. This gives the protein CASSLVWDTLNTEAFF.